This T cell receptor beta chain was captured in a study of beta chain features in type 1 diabetes. Every isolated RNA sample was fully reverse transcribed, so sequencing captured expressed TCRB transcripts. Only in-frame clones appear in the TCRdb table, and some are missing; sequencing was by immunoSEQ multiplex PCR. The top ten hold around 0.5% of the sample, which has over 65,000 clones, roughly 34% seen once. V lost 4 bases and J lost 6, with 5 bases in between. Germline V gives CDR1 SGHAT, CDR2 FQNNGV. The CDR3 is 11 amino acids. Sequenced input: stem cell memory CD4+ T cells from blood. This rearrangement joins TRBV11-2 to TRBJ2-3; D not certain. The source is a woman between 18 and 29 years old in good health. Here the CDR3 DNA reads TGTGCCAGCAGCTCTAGTGATACGCAGTATTTT. It codes for CASSSSDTQYF.